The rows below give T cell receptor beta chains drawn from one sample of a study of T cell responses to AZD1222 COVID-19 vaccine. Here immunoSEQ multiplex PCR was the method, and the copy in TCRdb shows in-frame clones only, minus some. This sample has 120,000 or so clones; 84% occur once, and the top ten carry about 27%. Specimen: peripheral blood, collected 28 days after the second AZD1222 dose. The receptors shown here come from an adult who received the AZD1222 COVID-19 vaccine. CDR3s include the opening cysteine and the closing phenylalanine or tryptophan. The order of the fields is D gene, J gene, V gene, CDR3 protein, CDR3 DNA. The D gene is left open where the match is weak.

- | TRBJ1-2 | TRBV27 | CASRDRPDGYTF | TGTGCCAGCCGCGACAGACCCGATGGCTACACCTTC
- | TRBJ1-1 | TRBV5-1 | CASSSPLPGQGRTEAFF | TGCGCCAGCAGCTCCCCGCTACCTGGGCAGGGAAGGACTGAAGCTTTCTTT
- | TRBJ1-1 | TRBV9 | CASSVDQGRMGGMNTEAFF | TGTGCCAGCAGCGTAGATCAGGGGAGAATGGGGGGTATGAACACTGAAGCTTTCTTT
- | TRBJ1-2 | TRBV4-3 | CASSQDYLGAQGYTF | TGCGCCAGCAGCCAAGATTACTTAGGGGCACAGGGCTACACCTTC
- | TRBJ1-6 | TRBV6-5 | CASSYSMGGGNSPLHF | TGTGCCAGCAGTTACTCGATGGGAGGCGGGAATTCACCCCTCCACTTT
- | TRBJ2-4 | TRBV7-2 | CASSFYSGLNIQYF | TGTGCCAGCAGCTTCTACAGTGGCCTAAACATTCAGTACTTC
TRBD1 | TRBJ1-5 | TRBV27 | CASSRLDRSDQPQHF | TGTGCCAGCAGTCGCCTGGACAGGAGTGATCAGCCCCAGCATTTT
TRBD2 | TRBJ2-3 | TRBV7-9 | CASSLRTSLGDTQYF | TGTGCCAGCAGCTTGAGGACTAGCTTGGGAGATACGCAGTATTTT
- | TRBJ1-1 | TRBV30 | CAWSVRDNTEAFF | TGTGCCTGGAGTGTACGGGATAACACTGAAGCTTTCTTT
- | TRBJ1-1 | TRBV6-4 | CASSDSSMGTEAFF | TGTGCCAGCAGTGACTCGAGTATGGGCACTGAAGCTTTCTTT
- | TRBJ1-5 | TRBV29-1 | CSVVTGREPQHF | TGCAGCGTTGTAACAGGGCGGGAGCCCCAGCATTTT
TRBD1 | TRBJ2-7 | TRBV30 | CAWIQGDQSPYEQYF | TGTGCCTGGATACAGGGGGATCAATCCCCCTACGAGCAGTACTTC
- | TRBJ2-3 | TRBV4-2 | CASSQEKVDTQYF | TGTGCCAGCAGCCAAGAAAAGGTGGATACGCAGTATTTT
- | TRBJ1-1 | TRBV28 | CASSRVGGSTFEAFF | TGTGCCAGCAGTAGAGTTGGGGGGAGCACCTTCGAAGCTTTCTTT
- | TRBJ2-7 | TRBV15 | CATSRDAVAYEQYF | TGTGCCACCAGCAGAGACGCAGTCGCCTACGAGCAGTACTTC
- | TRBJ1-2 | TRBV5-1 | CASSLNSNYGYTF | TGCGCCAGCAGCTTGAACAGTAACTATGGCTACACCTTC
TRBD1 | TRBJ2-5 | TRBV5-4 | CASSEGTGGLETQYF | TGTGCCAGCAGTGAGGGGACAGGGGGTTTGGAGACCCAGTACTTC
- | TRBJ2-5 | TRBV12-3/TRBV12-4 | CASSTGSQETQYF | TGTGCCAGCAGTACCGGGTCTCAAGAGACCCAGTACTTC
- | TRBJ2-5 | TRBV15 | CATSRGARGSLKVVETQYF | TGTGCCACCAGCAGAGGCGCGAGGGGGTCTTTGAAAGTGGTAGAGACCCAGTACTTC
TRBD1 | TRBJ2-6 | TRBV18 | CASSPGTGGTGANVLTF | TGTGCCAGCTCCCCCGGGACAGGGGGTACTGGGGCCAACGTCCTGACTTTC
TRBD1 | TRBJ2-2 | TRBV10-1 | CASSEFRDSPNTGELFF | TGCGCCAGCAGTGAATTCCGGGACAGTCCGAACACCGGGGAGCTGTTTTTT
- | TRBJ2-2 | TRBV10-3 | CAISESGVFGELFF | TGTGCCATCAGTGAGTCCGGGGTGTTCGGGGAGCTGTTTTTT
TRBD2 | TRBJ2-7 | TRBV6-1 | CASSEDVAGGSYEQYF | TGTGCCAGCAGTGAAGATGTAGCGGGGGGTTCCTACGAGCAGTACTTC
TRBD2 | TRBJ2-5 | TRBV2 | CASSPPGGGIETQYF | TGTGCCAGCAGCCCCCCCGGGGGAGGGATAGAGACCCAGTACTTC
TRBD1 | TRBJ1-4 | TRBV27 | CASSFTGGGSNEKLFF | TGTGCCAGCAGTTTCACAGGGGGGGGATCTAATGAAAAACTGTTTTTT
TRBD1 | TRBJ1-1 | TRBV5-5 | CASSRPGGSTEAFF | TGTGCCAGCAGCCGACCAGGGGGAAGCACTGAAGCTTTCTTT
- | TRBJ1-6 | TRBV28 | CASSYPGSPLNPYNSPLHF | TGTGCCAGCAGTTACCCGGGCAGTCCCCTCAACCCCTATAATTCACCCCTCCACTTT
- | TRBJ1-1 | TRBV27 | CATQGNMNTEAFF | TGTGCCACCCAGGGGAACATGAACACTGAAGCTTTCTTT
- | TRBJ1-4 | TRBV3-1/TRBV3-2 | CASSQDQGGTRF | TGTGCCAGCAGCCAGGATCAGGGAGGTACACGCTTT